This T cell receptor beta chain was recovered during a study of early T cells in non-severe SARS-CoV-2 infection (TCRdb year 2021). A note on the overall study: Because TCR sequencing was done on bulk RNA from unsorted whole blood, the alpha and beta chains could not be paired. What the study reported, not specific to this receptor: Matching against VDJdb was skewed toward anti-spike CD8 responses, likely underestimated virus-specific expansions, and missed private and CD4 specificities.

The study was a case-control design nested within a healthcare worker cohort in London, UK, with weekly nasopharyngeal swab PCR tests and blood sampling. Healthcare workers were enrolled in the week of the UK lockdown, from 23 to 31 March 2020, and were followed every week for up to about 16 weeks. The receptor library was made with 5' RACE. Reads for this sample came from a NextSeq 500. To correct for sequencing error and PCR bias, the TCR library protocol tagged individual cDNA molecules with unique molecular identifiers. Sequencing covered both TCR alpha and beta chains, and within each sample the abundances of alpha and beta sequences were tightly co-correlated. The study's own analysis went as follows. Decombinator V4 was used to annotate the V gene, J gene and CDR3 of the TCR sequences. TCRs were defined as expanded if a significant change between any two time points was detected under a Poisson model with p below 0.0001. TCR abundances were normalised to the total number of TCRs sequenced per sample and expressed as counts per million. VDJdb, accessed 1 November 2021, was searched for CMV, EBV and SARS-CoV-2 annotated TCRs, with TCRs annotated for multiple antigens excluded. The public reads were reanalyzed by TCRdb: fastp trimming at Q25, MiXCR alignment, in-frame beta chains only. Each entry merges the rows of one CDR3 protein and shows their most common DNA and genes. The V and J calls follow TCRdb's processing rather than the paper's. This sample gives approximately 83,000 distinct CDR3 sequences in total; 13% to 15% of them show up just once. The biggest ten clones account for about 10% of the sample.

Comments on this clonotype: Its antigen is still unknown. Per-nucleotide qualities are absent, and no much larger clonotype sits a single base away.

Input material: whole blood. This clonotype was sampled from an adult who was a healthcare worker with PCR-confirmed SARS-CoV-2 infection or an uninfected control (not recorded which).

CDR3 loop: CASSLGPGSTDTQYF. In nucleotides, the sequence is TGCGCCAGCAGCTTGGGACCGGGAAGCACAGATACGCAGTATTTT. The rearrangement joined TRBV5-1 to TRBJ2-3; tentative D gene TRBD2, with 5 bases matching. Sequences SGHRS (CDR1) and YFSETQ (CDR2) are obtained from the germline V gene. Cut back by 0 bases and 0 bases, the V and J ends lie 8 bases apart. Reading from cysteine to phenylalanine, the CDR3 counts 15 amino acids. Only the CDR3 DNA is retained, 45 bases long and in frame from the first base.